Following are 20 T cell receptor beta chains from one sample sequenced in a study of preoperative IRX-2 immunotherapy in early breast cancer. Produced via immunoSEQ multiplex PCR; TCRdb's table is partial and in-frame only. Of approximately 30,000 clones listed, about 95% were seen once; the top ten hold roughly 6.7%. Treatment denoted: preoperative locoregional IRX-2 cytokine immunotherapy. The biological material was taken from a patient treated with IRX-2 immunotherapy. Receptors originate from a human donor with breast cancer.

This clone came up once. The V call is TRBV9, the J call TRBJ2-7, with 8 bases aligning to TRBD1. The length of the CDR3 is 17 residues. After removal of 2 bases from V and 2 bases from J, the junction contained 12 bases not matched to a gene. Germline V gene sequence: CDR1 SGDLS, CDR2 YYNGEE. CDR3 region: CASSVETDRVNPYEQYF. The DNA of the CDR3 is TGTGCCAGCAGCGTTGAAACGGACAGGGTCAATCCCTACGAGCAGTACTTC. The whole variable domain, filled in from reference TRBV9 and TRBJ2-7, reads DSGVTQTPKHLITATGQRVTLRCSPRSGDLSVYWYQQSLDQGLQFLIQYYNGEERAKGNILERFSAQQFPDLHSELNLSSLELGDSALYFCASSVETDRVNPYEQYFGPGTRLTVT.

This chain joins TRBV11-3 and TRBJ2-3, with D tentatively TRBD2 (6 bases). Germline V CDR1 and CDR2: SGHNT, YENEEA. The CDR3 length is 12 residues. V was trimmed by 9 bases and J by 7 bases, leaving 14 bases between them. CDR3 region: CASSGATHTQYF. DNA of the CDR3: TGTGCCAGTAGCGGAGCCACGCATACGCAGTATTTT. Complete variable domain (other parts from reference TRBV11-3 and TRBJ2-3): EAGVVQSPRYKIIEKKQPVAFWCNPISGHNTLYWYLQNLGQGPELLIRYENEEAVDDSQLPKDRFSAERLKGVDSTLKIQPAELGDSAVYLCASSGATHTQYFGPGTRLTVL.

This sequence joins TRBV7-2 and TRBJ2-3; weak D call: TRBD2 (5 bases). This CDR3 is built from 14 residues. Germline loops: CDR1 SGHTA, CDR2 FQGNSA. Trimming removed 5 bases at V and 6 bases at J, with 15 bases between. The CDR3 nucleotides are TGTGCCAGCAGCGAAAGAGGGTCCGGGGATACGCAGTATTTT. Its translation is CASSERGSGDTQYF.

The V call is TRBV10-3, the J call TRBJ2-4; D is perhaps TRBD1 (6 bases). This CDR3 is built from 16 residues. CDR1 is ENHRY and CDR2 is SYGVKD in the germline V gene. The V end lost 8 bases, the J end lost 1 base, and 18 bases lay between the germline ends. The CDR3 sequence is CAIATTGTQAKNIQYF. The CDR3 DNA reads as TGTGCCATCGCGACGACAGGTACACAGGCCAAAAACATTCAGTACTTC.

The chain combines TRBV6-4 with TRBJ2-3, with D uncertain. Germline CDR1 is MRHNA and CDR2 is SNTAGT. The length of the CDR3 is 15 residues. Trimming pared 4 bases from V and 1 base from J, leaving 12 bases between. In nucleotides, the CDR3 is TGTGCCAGCAGTGCAGCCAGCGATGGCACAGATACGCAGTATTTT. Protein: CASSAASDGTDTQYF.

The chain has TRBV19 and TRBJ1-1, with D perhaps TRBD1 (6 bases). The V and J ends lost 6 bases and 3 bases respectively, with 11 bases between them. From germline, CDR1 is LNHDA and CDR2 SQIVND (reference sequence). The CDR3 consists of 13 residues. The DNA for the CDR3 is TGTGCCAGTAGGCCTGGGGGCTACACTGAAGCTTTCTTT. Protein: CASRPGGYTEAFF.

The gene calls are TRBV5-8 and TRBJ1-5; D is perhaps TRBD1 (5 bases). Germline V gene data show CDR1 as SGHTS and CDR2 as YDEGEE. Trimming cost V 7 bases and J 9 bases, with 26 bases left between them. The CDR3 totals 16 residues. As DNA, the CDR3 is TGTGCCAGCCGAACGGTCACTGGGGGTCTGAAGGGGCCCCAGCATTTT. The encoded protein is CASRTVTGGLKGPQHF.

The chain links TRBV27 to TRBJ1-5; 9 bases fit TRBD1. Losses at the gene ends were 1 base for V and 9 bases for J; bases not matched to a gene: 13. This CDR3 spans 17 amino acids. From germline, CDR1 is MNHEY and CDR2 SMNVEV (reference sequence). CDR3 DNA: TGTGCCAGCAGTTTATTGCCCCTAGGACAGGGGAATGGGCCCCAGCATTTT. It specifies CASSLLPLGQGNGPQHF.

The chain joins TRBV7-3 to TRBJ2-7, with D maybe TRBD2 (5 bases). V lost 6 bases, J lost 7 bases, and 22 bases lay in between. Looked up from germline, CDR1 is SGHTA and CDR2 is FQGTGA. This CDR3 contains 15 residues. CDR3 loop: CASRVRKSPPGEQYF. The CDR3 DNA follows: TGTGCCAGCAGGGTACGCAAGAGTCCCCCGGGGGAGCAGTACTTC.

The chain couples TRBV19 to TRBJ2-1; D possibly corresponds to TRBD2 (5 bases). V gave up 5 bases and J gave up 11 bases, with 19 bases separating them. The CDR3 covers 14 residues. Germline loops: CDR1 LNHDA, CDR2 SQIVND (reference sequence). CDR3 nucleotide sequence: TGTGCCAGTAGTCCCCGGGCCGGACTGGGAAAGCAGTTCTTC. Protein: CASSPRAGLGKQFF.

CDR3 bases: TGTGCCAGCTCACCAACGGGAACAAACTTCCAGAACACTGAAGCTTTCTTT. Translation gives CASSPTGTNFQNTEAFF. The rearrangement links TRBV18 to TRBJ1-1; D remains unclear. Germline loops: CDR1 KGHSH, CDR2 LQKENI. With 2 bases removed from V and 1 base from J, the gap between germline ends came to 17 bases. The CDR3 spans 17 residues. The full variable domain, completed using reference TRBV18 and TRBJ1-1, is NAGVMQNPRHLVRRRGQEARLRCSPMKGHSHVYWYRQLPEEGLKFMVYLQKENIIDESGMPKERFSAEFPKEGPSILRIQQVVRGDSAAYFCASSPTGTNFQNTEAFFGQGTRLTVV.

The chain combines TRBV5-6 with TRBJ2-3; TRBD2 agrees at 15 bases. J lost 3 bases, V lost 4 bases, and 6 bases had no gene match. In germline, CDR1 is SGHDT, CDR2 YYEEEE. This CDR3 is 17 amino acids long. CDR3 sequence (DNA): TGTGCCAGCAGCCGGACTAGCGGGGGGGCTGGAACAGATACGCAGTATTTT. It yields the protein CASSRTSGGAGTDTQYF.

J is TRBJ2-2 and V is TRBV7-3; perhaps TRBD1 as D (6 bases). Trimming left V 5 bases short and J 1 base short, with 14 bases between. The CDR3 has 16 amino acids. CDR1 is SGHTA and CDR2 is FQGTGA in the germline V gene. The CDR3 is CASSPNGQQNTGELFF. CDR3 in DNA: TGTGCCAGCAGCCCCAATGGACAGCAGAACACCGGGGAGCTGTTTTTT.

This chain joins TRBV9 and TRBJ2-2; D uncertain. CDR1 and CDR2 from the germline V gene are SGDLS and YYNGEE. The CDR3 is made up of 14 amino acids. V was clipped by 4 bases and J by 5 bases, with 12 bases between them. CDR3 sequence: CASSLLQGTGELFF. The DNA of the CDR3 is TGTGCCAGCAGCCTCCTCCAAGGTACCGGGGAGCTGTTTTTT. The whole variable domain, remainder taken from reference TRBV9 and TRBJ2-2, is DSGVTQTPKHLITATGQRVTLRCSPRSGDLSVYWYQQSLDQGLQFLIQYYNGEERAKGNILERFSAQQFPDLHSELNLSSLELGDSALYFCASSLLQGTGELFFGEGSRLTVL.

V gene TRBV7-9 combines with J gene TRBJ2-3; D is uncertain. CDR1 is SEHNR, CDR2 FQNEAQ, per germline (reference sequence). This CDR3 is 13 amino acids long. V was pared by 2 bases and J by 4 bases, with 7 bases between. DNA of the CDR3: TGTGCCAGCAGCTTAAGGACCCCAGATACGCAGTATTTT. This translates into CASSLRTPDTQYF. The whole variable domain, filled in from reference TRBV7-9 and TRBJ2-3, reads DTGVSQNPRHKITKRGQNVTFRCDPISEHNRLYWYRQTLGQGPEFLTYFQNEAQLEKSRLLSDRFSAERPKGSFSTLEIQRTEQGDSAMYLCASSLRTPDTQYFGPGTRLTVL.

In this sample, this clone turned up once. The V call is TRBV6-1, the J call TRBJ2-3; D gene unclear. Germline V lookup: CDR1 MNHNS, CDR2 SASEGT. The CDR3 runs to 13 residues. Trimming left V 7 bases short and J 5 bases short, with 13 bases between. CDR3 residues: CASKMDVRDTQYF. The CDR3, as DNA: TGTGCCAGCAAGATGGATGTTAGAGATACGCAGTATTTT.

V gene TRBV27 combines with J gene TRBJ2-7; 11 nucleotides match TRBD1. The CDR3 contains 15 residues. The V segment lost 3 bases and the J segment 2 bases; nucleotides outside the gene matches: 3. Germline loops: CDR1 MNHEY, CDR2 SMNVEV (reference sequence). The CDR3 loop reads CASSFVGQGAYEQYF. As DNA, the CDR3 is TGTGCCAGCAGTTTTGTGGGACAGGGGGCCTACGAGCAGTACTTC.

The DNA of the CDR3 is TGTGCCTGGAGAATAGCGGGAGGGCCAACCGGGGAGCTGTTTTTT. This sequence encodes CAWRIAGGPTGELFF. The gene calls are TRBV30 and TRBJ2-2, with 11 bases lining up with TRBD2. The CDR3 is made up of 15 amino acids. The V segment lost 3 bases and the J segment 5 bases; nucleotides outside the gene matches: 5. Germline V CDR1 and CDR2: GTSNPN, SVGIG (reference sequence).

The chain uses TRBV7-3 and TRBJ2-1; TRBD2 aligns across 8 bases. The germline gives CDR1 SGHTA, CDR2 FQGTGA. This CDR3 has 15 amino acids. The J segment lost 9 bases and the V segment lost 3 bases, leaving 10 bases of the junction unmatched. For the CDR3, the DNA is TGTGCCAGCAGCTTGAGGCGGGGGGAAAATCGTGAGCAGTTCTTC. Its translation: CASSLRRGENREQFF.

J is TRBJ1-3 and V is TRBV10-2, with 7 positions matching TRBD1. Germline CDR1 WSHSY, CDR2 SAAADI. CDR3 size: 16 residues. Trimming at V came to 7 bases and at J to 4 bases, leaving 13 bases not matched to a gene. CDR3 nucleotides: TGCGCCAGCACCACACGGTACAGGGGTTACGGAAACACCATATATTTT. It specifies CASTTRYRGYGNTIYF.